The 30 T cell receptor beta chains listed next were all sequenced from one sample in a study of cytomegalovirus exposure and HLA in healthy donors. PCR was performed using 60 Vbeta and 13 Jbeta primers. Method: immunoSEQ multiplex PCR; TCRdb's copy keeps in-frame clones and lacks some. The data show 120,000 to 150,000 clones, around 75% seen once. Sequenced material: PBMCs. The receptors here all came from a female donor in good health and CMV-seronegative.

This chain connects TRBV5-1 to TRBJ2-2; 10 bases agree with TRBD1. The V gene end was trimmed by 4 bases and the J gene end by 6 bases; junction bases not matched to a gene: 9. This CDR3 has 16 amino acids. Germline-derived CDR1 and CDR2 are SGHRS and YFSETQ. For the CDR3, the DNA is TGCGCCAGCAGCCGAAGGACAGGGGGTCTGTCCGGGGAGCTGTTTTTT. Translated: CASSRRTGGLSGELFF.

This chain connects TRBV18 to TRBJ1-5; D is unclear. This CDR3 region has 15 residues. CDR1 and CDR2 (germline): KGHSH, LQKENI. Trimming pared 3 bases from V and 1 base from J, leaving 10 bases between. The CDR3 nucleotides read TGTGCCAGCTCACCCAAGGGAGGCAGCAATCAGCCCCAGCATTTT. This gives the protein CASSPKGGSNQPQHF. The whole variable domain, remainder taken from reference TRBV18 and TRBJ1-5, is NAGVMQNPRHLVRRRGQEARLRCSPMKGHSHVYWYRQLPEEGLKFMVYLQKENIIDESGMPKERFSAEFPKEGPSILRIQQVVRGDSAAYFCASSPKGGSNQPQHFGDGTRLSIL.

The chain employs TRBV6-1 and TRBJ1-1; 9 bases are a match to TRBD1. Germline V gives CDR1 MNHNS, CDR2 SASEGT. The length of the CDR3 is 14 residues. V lost 5 bases and J lost 4; bases outside the gene matches: 5. The CDR3 DNA is TGTGCCAGCAGTTTGGACAGGGGACGCACTGAAGCTTTCTTT. Translation gives CASSLDRGRTEAFF.

Concerning this clone: This specimen includes other DNA sequences encoding the same CDR3. V gene TRBV5-1 combines with J gene TRBJ2-7; TRBD1 agrees at 7 bases. There are 14 residues in the CDR3. The germline V gene has CDR1 SGHRS and CDR2 YFSETQ. J was trimmed by 2 bases and V by 0 bases; bases with no gene match: 2. The CDR3 reads CASSLGQGAYEQYF. Written as DNA, the CDR3 is TGCGCCAGCAGCTTGGGACAGGGAGCCTACGAGCAGTACTTC.

V is TRBV6-5 and J is TRBJ1-1; 9 positions agree with TRBD1. CDR3 length equals 14 residues. Trimming at V came to 10 bases and at J to 3 bases, leaving 9 bases not matched to a gene. Looked up from germline, CDR1 is MNHEY and CDR2 is SVGAGI. CDR3 nucleotide sequence: TGTGCCACCTACGGGACAGGGATTGACACTGAAGCTTTCTTT. Its translation is CATYGTGIDTEAFF.

The CDR3 protein is CASSYGEKLFF. The CDR3 coding sequence is TGTGCCAGCAGCTACGGTGAAAAACTGTTTTTT. V gene TRBV7-2 combines with J gene TRBJ1-4; no clear D gene. The CDR3 is 11 residues long. From germline, CDR1 is SGHTA and CDR2 FQGNSA. The V end lost 4 bases, the J end lost 7 bases, and 4 bases lay between the germline ends.

This clone was observed a handful of times. In nucleotides, the CDR3 is TGTGCCAGCAGTCTCACGGGACAGGGGGGAGAGACCCAGTACTTC. Protein product: CASSLTGQGGETQYF. The V gene is TRBV9, the J gene TRBJ2-5; the match to TRBD1 covers 11 bases. CDR3 size: 15 residues. The germline CDR1 and CDR2 sequences are SGDLS and YYNGEE. The J segment lost 4 bases and the V segment lost 5 bases, leaving 7 bases of the junction unmatched.

V gene TRBV27 combines with J gene TRBJ2-2; TRBD1 might be the D (5 bases). Trimming removed 7 bases at V and 0 bases at J, with 9 bases between. This CDR3 is built from 14 residues. In germline, CDR1 is MNHEY, CDR2 SMNVEV (reference sequence). The CDR3 nucleotides are TGTGCCAGCACAGGGTCCGCGAACACCGGGGAGCTGTTTTTT. This translates into CASTGSANTGELFF.

CDR3 in amino acids: CASSYRGSRNEQFF. The CDR3 region has the DNA TGTGCCAGCAGCTACAGGGGCTCCCGGAATGAGCAGTTCTTC. This chain connects TRBV6-5 to TRBJ2-1, with TRBD1 matching 7 bases. The V and J ends lost 6 bases and 7 bases, in that order; junction bases with no gene match: 9. The CDR3 has 14 residues. Per germline, CDR1 MNHEY and CDR2 SVGAGI.

This sequence joins TRBV7-9 and TRBJ2-7; 7 bases fit TRBD2. Germline values: CDR1 SEHNR, CDR2 FQNEAQ (reference sequence). The CDR3 runs 12 residues. With 5 bases clipped from V and 13 bases from J, the junction kept 11 bases outside the gene matches. CDR3 in DNA: TGTGCCAGCAGCCCGTTAGCGGGTGGTTACTACTTC. Amino acids: CASSPLAGGYYF.

This clone has more than one count but fewer than ten. The chain carries TRBV2 and TRBJ1-1; possible D gene TRBD1, 6 bases. Trimming took off 8 bases at V and 0 bases at J, with 13 bases between the two ends. This CDR3 is built from 14 residues. Germline values: CDR1 SNHLY, CDR2 FYNNEI. CDR3 sequence reads: CASGDTFMNTEAFF. The CDR3, as DNA: TGTGCCAGCGGGGACACCTTCATGAACACTGAAGCTTTCTTT.

This clone was recorded only once. The chain has TRBV6-4 and TRBJ2-3; perhaps TRBD2 as D (5 bases). The CDR3 totals 14 residues. Germline V gene sequence: CDR1 MRHNA, CDR2 SNTAGT. V lost 3 bases and J 0 bases, leaving 7 bases between the germline ends. CDR3 in amino acids: CASSERESTDTQYF. CDR3 DNA: TGTGCCAGCAGTGAAAGGGAGAGCACAGATACGCAGTATTTT.

The chain carries TRBV7-9 and TRBJ2-7; 9 bases fit TRBD2. Trimming cost V 0 bases and J 1 base; bases outside gene matches: 1. The CDR3 runs to 15 residues. CDR1 and CDR2 from the germline V gene are SEHNR and FQNEAQ (reference sequence). This CDR3 reads CASSLASGRSYEQYF. CDR3 nucleotide sequence: TGTGCCAGCAGCTTAGCTAGCGGGAGATCCTACGAGCAGTACTTC.

The chain uses TRBV6-5 and TRBJ1-5; the D gene is possibly TRBD1 (6 bases). Per the germline V gene, CDR1 is MNHEY and CDR2 is SVGAGI. Trimming shortened V by 5 bases and J by 0 bases, and 11 bases separated the two germline ends. The CDR3 contains 15 residues. CDR3 DNA sequence: TGTGCCAGCAGTGCCGGGACACTTAGCAATCAGCCCCAGCATTTT. This codes for CASSAGTLSNQPQHF.

The J gene is TRBJ2-7, the V gene TRBV6-5; TRBD1 aligns across 7 bases. Germline V CDR1 and CDR2: MNHEY, SVGAGI. CDR3 length: 13 residues. V trimming: 7 bases; J trimming: 2 bases; junction bases outside the gene matches: 5. The CDR3 nucleotides are TGTGCCAGCACCTTCGGACAGGCCTACGAGCAGTACTTC. Protein: CASTFGQAYEQYF.

This sequence joins TRBV6-5 and TRBJ1-1; 9 nucleotides agree with TRBD1. The V gene's germline CDR1 is MNHEY and CDR2 SVGAGI. The V and J ends lost 4 bases and 5 bases, in that order; junction bases with no gene match: 8. The CDR3 totals 15 residues. CDR3 DNA: TGTGCCAGCAGTTGGTCGGGACAGGGTGGGACTGAAGCTTTCTTT. As protein: CASSWSGQGGTEAFF.

The count of this clone is one. The rearrangement joins TRBV9 to TRBJ1-1, with 9 bases identical to TRBD1. Germline V CDR1 and CDR2: SGDLS, YYNGEE. V trimming: 2 bases; J trimming: 6 bases; junction bases outside the gene matches: 8. The CDR3 extends over 15 amino acids. The CDR3 nucleotides are TGTGCCAGCAGCGTTTTGGGACAGGGTGCGGCTGAAGCTTTCTTT. Protein product: CASSVLGQGAAEAFF.

Only a few counts were recorded for this clone. The genes are TRBV27 and TRBJ1-1; D not resolved. Per the germline V gene, CDR1 is MNHEY and CDR2 is SMNVEV (reference sequence). The CDR3 consists of 11 residues. Trimming shortened V by 6 bases and J by 4 bases, and 6 bases separated the two germline ends. The chain's CDR3 is CASRAGTEAFF. The DNA for the CDR3 is TGTGCCAGCAGGGCAGGCACTGAAGCTTTCTTT.

This clone was found once. This rearrangement joins TRBV5-1 to TRBJ2-3; D not resolved. The germline V gene encodes CDR1 SGHRS and CDR2 YFSETQ. V lost 2 bases and J 2 bases, leaving 18 bases between the germline ends. This CDR3 is 17 amino acids long. CDR3 bases: TGCGCCAGCAGCTTTCCTCGATCCCCTTTCTACACAGATACGCAGTATTTT. Encoded protein: CASSFPRSPFYTDTQYF.

The CDR3: CASSQVTGSSYEQYF. In DNA, the CDR3 is TGCGCCAGCAGCCAAGTTACCGGGAGTAGCTACGAGCAGTACTTC. This chain uses TRBV4-1 with TRBJ2-7; tentative D call: TRBD2 (6 bases). The length of the CDR3 is 15 residues. The germline gives CDR1 MGHRA, CDR2 YSYEKL. Trimming left V 1 base short and J 3 bases short, with 13 bases between.

V usage is TRBV7-2 and J usage is TRBJ2-7; 8 bases fit TRBD1. The CDR3 has 15 residues. Looked up from germline, CDR1 is SGHTA and CDR2 is FQGNSA. The trim removed 5 bases at V and 3 bases at J, leaving 9 bases unmatched. CDR3: CASSIPGTGLYEQYF. DNA of the CDR3: TGTGCCAGCAGCATTCCCGGGACAGGTCTCTACGAGCAGTACTTC.

This clone was seen a few times. CDR3 sequence (DNA): TGTGCCAGCATGGGTACAGGGGGCGGCAATCAGCCCCAGCATTTT. Protein sequence: CASMGTGGGNQPQHF. This rearrangement joins TRBV28 to TRBJ1-5, with 9 bases lining up with TRBD1. This CDR3 comprises 15 residues. Unmatched junction bases numbered 6, after V lost 7 bases and J lost 2 bases. Germline CDR1 and CDR2: MDHEN and SYDVKM.

J is TRBJ2-7 and V is TRBV10-2, with D maybe TRBD2 (6 bases). Germline lookup yields CDR1 WSHSY and CDR2 SAAADI. Trimming shortened V by 6 bases and J by 9 bases, and 12 bases separated the two germline ends. This CDR3 contains 11 residues. The CDR3 DNA reads TGCGCCAGCAGCCCGGGAGAGGGGCAGTACTTC. Its protein product is CASSPGEGQYF.

V and J are TRBV7-9 and TRBJ2-5; possible D gene TRBD2, 6 bases. CDR1 is SEHNR and CDR2 is FQNEAQ in the germline V gene (reference sequence). The CDR3 contains 13 residues. The ends were cut back, 4 bases at V and 2 bases at J, with 8 bases in the middle. The CDR3 nucleotides read TGTGCCAGCAGCTCTGGGGGGCAAGAGACCCAGTACTTC. It yields the protein CASSSGGQETQYF.

V is TRBV28 and J is TRBJ2-3, with TRBD1 matching 7 bases. The CDR3 covers 16 residues. CDR1 and CDR2 from the germline V gene are MDHEN and SYDVKM. J was trimmed by 2 bases and V by 2 bases; bases with no gene match: 7. The CDR3 region is CASSLGQAFSTDTQYF. In DNA form, the CDR3 reads TGTGCCAGCAGTTTAGGACAGGCCTTCTCCACAGATACGCAGTATTTT.

This chain links TRBV29-1 with TRBJ1-1; D ambiguous. The CDR3 covers 10 residues. The germline gives CDR1 SQVTM, CDR2 ANQGSEA. V was trimmed by 4 bases and J by 8 bases, leaving 8 bases between them. The CDR3 protein is CSVGGSEAFF. The CDR3 DNA sequence: TGCAGCGTTGGCGGTTCCGAAGCTTTCTTT.

The chain joins TRBV19 to TRBJ2-1, with D possibly being TRBD2 (6 bases). Trimming took 5 bases from V and 4 from J, leaving 15 bases between them. Germline lookup yields CDR1 LNHDA and CDR2 SQIVND (reference sequence). This CDR3 spans 15 amino acids. The CDR3 loop reads CASSRGLAIYNEQFF. The CDR3 DNA reads TGTGCCAGTAGTCGAGGTCTAGCGATATACAATGAGCAGTTCTTC.

The J gene is TRBJ1-4, the V gene TRBV2, with TRBD1 matching 7 bases. The CDR3 length is 13 residues. Germline V gene sequence: CDR1 SNHLY, CDR2 FYNNEI. V dropped 8 bases and J dropped 7; count of bases not matched to a gene: 7. The CDR3 nucleotides are TGTGCCAGCCTAAGGGGGCATGGTGAAAAACTGTTTTTT. Encoded protein: CASLRGHGEKLFF.

A word on this clone: This specimen includes other DNA sequences encoding the same CDR3. V gene TRBV19 combines with J gene TRBJ2-3; perhaps TRBD2 as D (5 bases). Trimming pared 5 bases from V and 3 bases from J, leaving 6 bases between. Germline CDR1 LNHDA, CDR2 SQIVND (reference sequence). The CDR3 is 12 amino acids. CDR3 coding DNA: TGTGCCAGTAGTCCGGGGACAGATACGCAGTATTTT. It encodes CASSPGTDTQYF.

This sequence joins TRBV7-9 and TRBJ1-1; 12 nucleotides line up with TRBD1. This CDR3 region has 16 residues. The V gene end was trimmed by 5 bases and the J gene end by 1 base; junction bases not matched to a gene: 5. Germline-derived CDR1 and CDR2 are SEHNR and FQNEAQ (reference sequence). CDR3 sequence reads: CASSSRDRGQNTEAFF. The CDR3 DNA follows: TGTGCCAGCAGCAGCCGGGACAGGGGGCAGAACACTGAAGCTTTCTTT.